Each of the 21 T cell receptor beta chains below was sequenced from the same sample in a study of OX40 agonist ivuxolimab in advanced cancers. The method was immunoSEQ multiplex PCR; TCRdb's version includes in-frame clones alone and lacks a portion of them. This sample has around 80,000 clones, with over 85% found just once. Sequenced material: CD4+ or CD8+ T cells sorted from blood, taken in a trial of the OX40 agonist ivuxolimab. All receptors derive from an adult with an advanced solid tumor such as melanoma, head and neck, liver or kidney cancer.

The CDR3 region has the DNA TGTGCCAGCTCACCAGAAACTAGCGTATCATATGAGCAGTTCTTC. It codes for CASSPETSVSYEQFF. V gene TRBV18 combines with J gene TRBJ2-1, with TRBD2 matching 7 bases. With V trimmed by 2 bases and J by 8 bases, 9 bases remained unmatched. The CDR3 totals 15 residues. Germline assignment: CDR1 KGHSH and CDR2 LQKENI.

V and J are TRBV28 and TRBJ1-3; 11 positions match TRBD1. The CDR3 extends over 17 amino acids. Unmatched junction bases numbered 10, after V lost 7 bases and J lost 2 bases. Germline assignment: CDR1 MDHEN and CDR2 SYDVKM. The DNA for the CDR3 is TGTGCCAGCACAGTAACCGGACAGGGGGCAACTGGAAACACCATATATTTT. Encoded protein: CASTVTGQGATGNTIYF. The full variable domain, with the rest looked up from reference TRBV28 and TRBJ1-3, is DVKVTQSSRYLVKRTGEKVFLECVQDMDHENMFWYRQDPGLGLRLIYFSYDVKMKEKGDIPEGYSVSREKKERFSLILESASTNQTSMYLCASTVTGQGATGNTIYFGEGSWLTVV.

The V and J genes are TRBV19 and TRBJ2-1; 7 bases fit TRBD1. J lost 9 bases, V lost 6 bases, and 11 bases had no gene match. The CDR3 sequence is 14 residues long. CDR1 is LNHDA, CDR2 SQIVND, per germline (reference sequence). CDR3 protein: CASSPGQLTGEQFF. CDR3 DNA: TGTGCCAGTAGCCCGGGACAGCTAACGGGTGAGCAGTTCTTC.

In its sample, this clone was seen once. The chain carries TRBV10-2 and TRBJ1-3; maybe TRBD1 (6 bases). Looked up from germline, CDR1 is WSHSY and CDR2 is SAAADI. The CDR3 sequence is 14 residues long. Trimming took off 0 bases at V and 7 bases at J, with 10 bases between the two ends. Here the CDR3 reads CASSESGAGNTIYF. Here the CDR3 DNA reads TGCGCCAGCAGTGAGTCGGGGGCGGGGAACACCATATATTTT.

In this sample, this clone turned up once. The chain uses TRBV11-2 and TRBJ2-1; D unclear. The CDR3 totals 17 residues. The germline V gene encodes CDR1 SGHAT and CDR2 FQNNGV. V dropped 4 bases and J dropped 0 bases, with 16 bases sitting between them. The CDR3: CASSSRLSWSSYNEQFF. The CDR3 DNA reads TGTGCCAGCAGCTCTAGACTTTCTTGGAGCTCCTACAATGAGCAGTTCTTC.

The rearrangement links TRBV5-4 to TRBJ1-6; D not certain. With 4 bases removed from V and 7 bases from J, the gap between germline ends came to 6 bases. This CDR3 spans 12 amino acids. Per the germline V gene, CDR1 is SGHNT and CDR2 is YYREEE (reference sequence). CDR3 nucleotides: TGTGCCAGCAGCCTCCAAAATTCACCCCTCCACTTT. This sequence encodes CASSLQNSPLHF.

This clone appeared a single time. This chain joins TRBV6-1 and TRBJ1-6; D perhaps matches TRBD1 (6 bases). V shed 8 bases and J shed 9 bases, with 20 bases lying between them. The CDR3 extends over 15 amino acids. Looked up from germline, CDR1 is MNHNS and CDR2 is SASEGT. The chain's CDR3 is CASVLGLQGSSPLHF. The CDR3 DNA reads as TGTGCCAGCGTACTGGGGCTACAGGGAAGTTCACCCCTCCACTTT.

The chain uses TRBV20-1 and TRBJ2-7; D is ambiguous. The V end was cut by 5 bases, the J end by 4 bases, with 9 bases between. The V gene's germline CDR1 is DFQATT and CDR2 SNEGSKA (reference sequence). CDR3 size: 11 residues. CDR3 coding DNA: TGCAGTGCTCCCAACCCATACGAGCAGTACTTC. As protein: CSAPNPYEQYF.

On this clone itself: In the same sample, other DNA sequences code for this CDR3. The V gene is TRBV5-1, the J gene TRBJ1-3; D gene unclear. V lost 0 bases and J 3 bases, leaving 4 bases between the germline ends. The CDR3 is 13 residues long. Germline CDR1 reads SGHRS; CDR2 reads YFSETQ. As DNA, the CDR3 is TGCGCCAGCAGCTTGGGGGTTGGAAACACCATATATTTT. It yields the protein CASSLGVGNTIYF.

The gene calls are TRBV6-6 and TRBJ1-6; D gene uncertain. The germline V and J ends were trimmed by 7 bases and 10 bases, with 17 bases remaining between them. This CDR3 has 14 residues. Germline V CDR1 and CDR2: MNHNY, SVGAGI (reference sequence). The chain's CDR3 is CASNPGGPGSPLHF. CDR3 nucleotide sequence: TGTGCCAGCAACCCGGGCGGCCCGGGGTCACCCCTCCACTTT.

The CDR3 protein is CASSLGPNNPGQRLYEQYF. The CDR3 region has the DNA TGCGCCAGCAGCTTGGGACCCAACAACCCGGGACAGAGACTTTACGAGCAGTACTTC. The V call is TRBV5-1, the J call TRBJ2-7; 7 nucleotides align to TRBD1. Germline V gene data show CDR1 as SGHRS and CDR2 as YFSETQ. CDR3 size: 19 residues. Trimming took 0 bases from V and 4 from J; bases not matched to a gene: 19. The variable domain in full, completed from reference TRBV5-1 and TRBJ2-7, reads KAGVTQTPRYLIKTRGQQVTLSCSPISGHRSVSWYQQTPGQGLQFLFEYFSETQRNKGNFPGRFSGRQFSNSRSEMNVSTLELGDSALYLCASSLGPNNPGQRLYEQYFGPGTRLTVT.

The chain uses TRBV19 and TRBJ2-2; D tentatively reads TRBD1 or TRBD2 (5 bases each). Germline CDR1 and CDR2: LNHDA and SQIVND (reference sequence). The V and J ends lost 7 bases and 4 bases respectively, with 13 bases between them. The CDR3 is 14 residues long. The chain's CDR3 is CASKDLRGTGELFF. The CDR3 bases are TGTGCCAGTAAGGACCTGAGGGGCACCGGGGAGCTGTTTTTT.

This clone was seen a single time. The genes are TRBV29-1 and TRBJ1-2, with D unclear. Trimming shortened V by 7 bases and J by 3 bases, and 15 bases separated the two germline ends. There are 13 residues in the CDR3. The germline V gene encodes CDR1 SQVTM and CDR2 ANQGSEA. The CDR3 coding sequence is TGCAGCGCCTCGAGCCTCCTTGACTATGGCTACACCTTC. Protein product: CSASSLLDYGYTF.

This chain uses TRBV11-2 with TRBJ2-1; 9 positions agree with TRBD2. J lost 4 bases, V lost 5 bases, and 6 bases had no gene match. Germline CDR1 reads SGHAT; CDR2 reads FQNNGV. This CDR3 contains 15 residues. The CDR3 nucleotides are TGTGCCAGCAGCATTAGCGGGAGCGGGTACAATGAGCAGTTCTTC. Its translation is CASSISGSGYNEQFF.

The chain carries TRBV5-4 and TRBJ1-5; 7 bases agree with TRBD1. Germline CDR1 reads SGHNT; CDR2 reads YYREEE (reference sequence). The junction had 7 bases not matched to a gene; V was cut back by 5 bases and J by 2 bases. This CDR3 is built from 15 residues. The CDR3: CASSRQGTGNQPQHF. CDR3 nucleotide sequence: TGTGCCAGCAGTCGACAGGGAACAGGCAATCAGCCCCAGCATTTT.

V is TRBV9 and J is TRBJ2-1, with 12 bases identical to TRBD2. The ends lost 0 bases at V and 8 bases at J; junction bases unmatched: 9. This CDR3 is built from 17 residues. Germline V lookup: CDR1 SGDLS, CDR2 YYNGEE. The DNA of the CDR3 is TGTGCCAGCAGCGTAGCCCCGACTAGCGGGAGTCTCTATGAGCAGTTCTTC. This translates into CASSVAPTSGSLYEQFF.

The V call is TRBV6-5, the J call TRBJ1-5, with 12 nucleotides matching TRBD1. With V trimmed by 6 bases and J by 7 bases, 7 bases remained unmatched. The CDR3 runs to 15 residues. Germline V gene sequence: CDR1 MNHEY, CDR2 SVGAGI. DNA of the CDR3: TGTGCCAGCAGGGGGACAGGGGGCGCTTGGCAGCCCCAGCATTTT. Translating it yields CASRGTGGAWQPQHF.

The CDR3 nucleotides are TGTGCCATCAGTCCGGGAGAAAATAGCAATCAGCCCCAGCATTTT. It translates to CAISPGENSNQPQHF. The gene calls are TRBV10-3 and TRBJ1-5, with D hard to call. The CDR3 extends over 15 amino acids. The germline V gene has CDR1 ENHRY and CDR2 SYGVKD. Trimming stripped 5 bases from V and 0 bases from J, with 11 bases between.

The chain carries TRBV6-1 and TRBJ2-1; D not certain. V was clipped by 8 bases and J by 6 bases, with 20 bases between them. From germline, CDR1 is MNHNS and CDR2 SASEGT. The CDR3 runs 15 residues. The CDR3: CASVDLGRLINEQFF. The CDR3 DNA reads TGTGCCAGCGTCGACTTAGGACGATTAATCAATGAGCAGTTCTTC.

V and J are TRBV5-5 and TRBJ2-3, with D unresolved. V was trimmed by 1 base and J by 2 bases, leaving 2 bases between them. The germline CDR1 and CDR2 sequences are SGHKS and YYEKEE (reference sequence). This CDR3 comprises 12 residues. CDR3 loop: CASSLITDTQYF. CDR3 coding DNA: TGTGCCAGCAGCTTGATCACAGATACGCAGTATTTT.

To note about this clone: Other DNA sequences within the sample encode an identical CDR3. The chain carries TRBV5-1 and TRBJ2-5; weak D call: TRBD2 (6 bases). Germline loops: CDR1 SGHRS, CDR2 YFSETQ. The CDR3 totals 14 residues. The V end lost 4 bases, the J end lost 2 bases, and 12 bases lay between the germline ends. The CDR3 nucleotides are TGCGCCAGCAGCCTAGGAGGGGTGCAAGAGACCCAGTACTTC. This gives the protein CASSLGGVQETQYF.